This TCR beta chain was profiled in a study of beta chain features in type 1 diabetes. Study results and caveats: All four CD4+ subsets of Type 1 diabetes patients contained TCRB CDR3s that were moderately but significantly shorter.

In germline, CDR1 is SGHAT, CDR2 FQNNGV. The CDR3 extends over 15 amino acids. V was pared by 5 bases and J by 5 bases, with 9 bases of the junction left unmatched. Blood was drawn once from each donor into heparinised tubes. The draws averaged about 120 mL. Sorting of CD4+ naive, central memory, regulatory and stem cell-like memory cells was performed via CD45RO/CCR7/CD25/CD127/CD95/CD27. Every sorted population was more than 98% pure. The isolated RNA, all of it, was reverse transcribed, so expressed TCRB transcripts were what got sequenced. Sequencing was performed with immunoSEQ multiplex PCR; in TCRdb, only in-frame clones are kept and a portion is missing. The sample records more than 300,000 clones, roughly 12% being singletons. With respect to this clone: What it recognizes is unknown.

The J gene is TRBJ1-5, the V gene TRBV11-2; TRBD1 matches 7 bases. Sequenced: naive CD4+ T cells from blood. This receptor was taken from a young man in good health. As DNA, the CDR3 is TGTGCCAGCAGCCCACAGGGGTTGTGGGATCAGCCCCAGCATTTT. It codes for CASSPQGLWDQPQHF.